The 27 T cell receptor beta chains given below trace back to one sample, sequenced in a study of long-term antiretroviral therapy in people with HIV (dated by TCRdb to between 2022 and 2023). The immunoSEQ hsTCRB v3.0 assay was used at survey level resolution for TRB variable region sequencing. The table comes from immuneACCESS by way of TCRdb, which keeps in-frame sequences with V and J called. Part of the clones is missing from these tables; in studies checked, under half for an unresolved V gene and the rest for unknown reasons. The table for this sample lists about 25,000 clones; roughly 85% of them were counted only once. 15% of the sample lies in the top ten. This specimen consisted of unsorted PBMCs, obtained 1.2 years after starting antiretroviral therapy. The receptors come from a man aged 50 or older with HIV.

This chain joins TRBV19 and TRBJ1-1, with TRBD1 matching 9 bases. The V segment lost 4 bases and the J segment 0 bases; nucleotides outside the gene matches: 9. This CDR3 is 17 amino acids long. The germline V gene encodes CDR1 LNHDA and CDR2 SQIVND (reference sequence). The CDR3 DNA is TGTGCCAGTAGTAACACCTACAGGGGGCGCTTGAACACTGAAGCTTTCTTT. Protein sequence: CASSNTYRGRLNTEAFF.

A few counts support this clone. The chain combines TRBV5-4 with TRBJ2-7, with D possibly matching TRBD1 (6 bases). The CDR3 loop spans 13 amino acids. V lost 4 bases, J lost 1 base, and 9 bases lay in between. CDR1 and CDR2 (germline): SGHNT, YYREEE (reference sequence). The DNA for the CDR3 is TGTGCCAGCAGCCATGGACAGTCCTACGAGCAGTACTTC. It specifies CASSHGQSYEQYF. Using reference TRBV5-4 and TRBJ2-7 for the parts outside the CDR3, the full variable domain is ETGVTQSPTHLIKTRGQQVTLRCSSQSGHNTVSWYQQALGQGPQFIFQYYREEENGRGNFPPRFSGLQFPNYSSELNVNALELDDSALYLCASSHGQSYEQYFGPGTRLTVT.

The chain uses TRBV18 and TRBJ2-5; D unclear. V shed 2 bases and J shed 5 bases, with 9 bases lying between them. This CDR3 has 13 residues. Germline V gives CDR1 KGHSH, CDR2 LQKENI. Here the CDR3 reads CASSPDGGETQYF. In nucleotides, the CDR3 is TGTGCCAGCTCACCAGACGGTGGCGAGACCCAGTACTTC.

The chain links TRBV5-1 to TRBJ1-2; 10 bases agree with TRBD1. Germline V gene lookup returns CDR1 SGHRS and CDR2 YFSETQ. The CDR3 loop spans 15 amino acids. V lost 4 bases, J lost 5 bases, and 8 bases stayed unmatched. The CDR3 DNA is TGCGCCAGCAGCGCCACCGGGACAGGGGAGTATGGCTACACCTTC. Protein sequence: CASSATGTGEYGYTF.

This rearrangement joins TRBV6-1 to TRBJ2-1; no firm D call. The CDR3 extends over 15 amino acids. The germline V gene has CDR1 MNHNS and CDR2 SASEGT. Trimming removed 4 bases at V and 1 base at J, with 11 bases between. Here the CDR3 DNA reads TGTGCCAGCAGTGTGACTTACCTATCCTACAATGAGCAGTTCTTC. It specifies CASSVTYLSYNEQFF.

This rearrangement joins TRBV18 to TRBJ2-7, with D possibly TRBD2 on 5 matching bases. The length of the CDR3 is 17 residues. The V gene's germline CDR1 is KGHSH and CDR2 LQKENI. V shed 4 bases and J shed 2 bases, with 21 bases lying between them. CDR3 bases: TGTGCCAGCTCACAAGGAGCGCAAAGCGGCGCTACCTACGAGCAGTACTTC. Translated: CASSQGAQSGATYEQYF.

CDR3: CASARGGSSYEQYF. CDR3 DNA: TGCGCCAGCGCAAGGGGGGGGAGCTCCTACGAGCAGTACTTC. The chain carries TRBV5-1 and TRBJ2-7, with D maybe TRBD2 (7 bases). Trimming left V 7 bases short and J 0 bases short, with 14 bases between. In germline, CDR1 is SGHRS, CDR2 YFSETQ. CDR3 length: 14 amino acids.

In its sample, this clone was seen once. The chain recombines TRBV27 with TRBJ1-1; 9 nucleotides line up with TRBD1. Germline assignment: CDR1 MNHEY and CDR2 SMNVEV (reference sequence). The CDR3 contains 16 residues. Trimming at V came to 3 bases and at J to 6 bases, leaving 11 bases not matched to a gene. CDR3 in amino acids: CASSFRDRVTKAEAFF. In nucleotides, the CDR3 is TGTGCCAGCAGTTTTCGGGACAGGGTAACGAAGGCTGAAGCTTTCTTT.

This clone appeared once. V and J are TRBV5-1 and TRBJ2-6; D not resolved. CDR3 length: 16 residues. Germline CDR1 and CDR2: SGHRS and YFSETQ. The V gene lost 1 base and the J gene lost 4 bases, with 12 bases spanning the gap. This chain's CDR3 is CASSLIRVAGANVLTF. The CDR3 DNA sequence: TGCGCCAGCAGCTTGATTCGGGTGGCCGGGGCCAACGTCCTGACTTTC.

The chain combines TRBV27 with TRBJ2-7; TRBD2 matches 12 bases. V shed 6 bases, J shed 3 bases, and the junction held 9 bases outside the gene matches. The CDR3 has 16 amino acids. Germline V lookup: CDR1 MNHEY, CDR2 SMNVEV (reference sequence). The CDR3 bases are TGTGCCAGCAGCCTTGAGCCTAGCGGGGGGGTCTACGAGCAGTACTTC. It yields the protein CASSLEPSGGVYEQYF.

In nucleotides, the CDR3 is TGTGCCAGCAGCTTGGATCGGTCAAGCGGGGCTAACACCGGGGAGCTGTTTTTT. This gives the protein CASSLDRSSGANTGELFF. The chain combines TRBV5-4 with TRBJ2-2; 7 bases agree with TRBD2. V trimming: 0 bases; J trimming: 2 bases; junction bases outside the gene matches: 10. CDR1 and CDR2 from the germline V gene are SGHNT and YYREEE (reference sequence). The CDR3 spans 18 residues.

The chain carries TRBV5-8 and TRBJ1-1, with D hard to call. The CDR3 has 14 residues. Trimming cost V 2 bases and J 1 base, with 9 bases left between them. Germline V gives CDR1 SGHTS, CDR2 YDEGEE. The CDR3 protein is CASSFVGRNTEAFF. In nucleotides, the CDR3 is TGTGCCAGCAGCTTCGTCGGGAGGAACACTGAAGCTTTCTTT. Drawing the rest from reference TRBV5-8 and TRBJ1-1, the complete variable domain is EAGVTQSPTHLIKTRGQQATLRCSPISGHTSVYWYQQALGLGLQFLLWYDEGEERNRGNFPPRFSGRQFPNYSSELNVNALELEDSALYLCASSFVGRNTEAFFGQGTRLTVV.

This clone was detected only a few times. The rearrangement links TRBV4-2 to TRBJ1-2, with 8 bases that match TRBD1. CDR3 length: 16 amino acids. V lost 1 base, J lost 2 bases, and 6 bases stayed unmatched. CDR1 LGHNA and CDR2 YNFKEQ come from the germline V gene. In DNA, the CDR3 is TGTGCCAGCAGCCAAGGAATACGACAGGGGAACTATGGCTACACCTTC. Amino acid sequence: CASSQGIRQGNYGYTF.

The chain carries TRBV15 and TRBJ2-7, with TRBD1 identical over 9 bases. Germline V lookup: CDR1 LNHNV, CDR2 YYDKDF (reference sequence). V lost 0 bases, J lost 2 bases, and 2 bases stayed unmatched. The CDR3 length is 15 residues. CDR3: CATSRETGGAYEQYF. Here the CDR3 DNA reads TGTGCCACCAGCAGAGAGACAGGGGGGGCCTACGAGCAGTACTTC.

This clone appeared a single time. The V gene is TRBV6-6, the J gene TRBJ1-4, with D possibly being TRBD1 (5 bases). CDR1 is MNHNY, CDR2 SVGAGI, per germline (reference sequence). The CDR3 has 12 residues. With 6 bases removed from V and 7 bases from J, the gap between germline ends came to 9 bases. The CDR3 region is CASSDSSEKLFF. CDR3 nucleotides: TGTGCCAGCAGCGACAGTAGTGAAAAACTGTTTTTT.

CDR3 nucleotide sequence: TGTGCCAGCAGCTTATTCGGGGGGGGCACAGATACGCAGTATTTT. This gives the protein CASSLFGGGTDTQYF. The V gene is TRBV7-3, the J gene TRBJ2-3, with 8 positions matching TRBD2. V dropped 2 bases and J dropped 1; count of bases not matched to a gene: 2. The CDR3 consists of 15 residues. CDR1 and CDR2 (germline): SGHTA, FQGTGA.

Only one count was recorded for this clone. CDR3 loop: CASSTPLGEAFF. For the CDR3, the DNA is TGTGCCAGCAGTACCCCGCTGGGTGAAGCTTTCTTT. The gene calls are TRBV27 and TRBJ1-1; no reliable D call. V shed 5 bases and J shed 7 bases, with 11 bases lying between them. Germline CDR1 MNHEY, CDR2 SMNVEV (reference sequence). The CDR3 length is 12 residues.

The chain combines TRBV6-1 with TRBJ2-3, with 11 bases matching TRBD2. Germline V gene lookup returns CDR1 MNHNS and CDR2 SASEGT. The length of the CDR3 is 16 residues. With V trimmed by 4 bases and J by 2 bases, 5 bases remained unmatched. This CDR3 reads CASSAGTSGFTDTQYF. Written as DNA, the CDR3 is TGTGCCAGCAGTGCTGGGACTAGCGGATTCACAGATACGCAGTATTTT.

V and J are TRBV5-1 and TRBJ1-1; no reliable D call. V was shortened by 5 bases and J by 0 bases, with 8 bases between the two germline ends. Per the germline V gene, CDR1 is SGHRS and CDR2 is YFSETQ. The CDR3 sequence is 13 residues long. CDR3: CASSSFLNTEAFF. In nucleotides, the CDR3 is TGCGCCAGCAGTTCATTCTTGAACACTGAAGCTTTCTTT.

CDR3: CASKPSGRNTEAFF. The DNA of the CDR3 is TGTGCCAGCAAGCCTTCAGGAAGGAACACTGAAGCTTTCTTT. V is TRBV6-5 and J is TRBJ1-1; D call uncertain. From germline, CDR1 is MNHEY and CDR2 SVGAGI. The CDR3 covers 14 residues. V gave up 7 bases and J gave up 1 base, with 13 bases separating them.

The chain combines TRBV28 with TRBJ1-4; the D gene is possibly TRBD1 (6 bases). The CDR3 has 15 residues. V lost 3 bases to trimming and J lost 7 bases, with 15 bases between them. CDR1 and CDR2 from the germline V gene are MDHEN and SYDVKM. The CDR3 sequence is CASSFRGQGVEKLFF. CDR3 in DNA: TGTGCCAGCAGTTTCAGGGGACAAGGGGTTGAAAAACTGTTTTTT.

This chain links TRBV20-1 with TRBJ1-5; D is perhaps TRBD1 (6 bases). V dropped 6 bases and J dropped 7 bases, with 10 bases sitting between them. Germline values: CDR1 DFQATT, CDR2 SNEGSKA (reference sequence). This CDR3 comprises 11 residues. The CDR3 DNA reads as TGCAGTGCCAAGGGGGGACAGCCCCAGCATTTT. It translates to CSAKGGQPQHF.

V is TRBV5-4 and J is TRBJ1-2, with no clear D. CDR1 and CDR2 from the germline V gene are SGHNT and YYREEE (reference sequence). The CDR3 is made up of 12 amino acids. V lost 1 base and J 8 bases, leaving 9 bases between the germline ends. The CDR3 DNA reads as TGTGCCAGCAGCTTGATCAGTGAGGGCTACACCTTC. This codes for CASSLISEGYTF.

The chain links TRBV28 to TRBJ2-3, with D perhaps matching TRBD2 (6 bases). The CDR3 is 15 residues long. Germline CDR1 and CDR2: MDHEN and SYDVKM. The ends were cut back, 2 bases at V and 3 bases at J, with 12 bases in the middle. The CDR3 sequence: CASSLQGGRTDTQYF. Written as DNA, the CDR3 is TGTGCCAGCAGTTTACAGGGAGGCAGGACAGATACGCAGTATTTT.

This chain connects TRBV28 to TRBJ2-3; the match to TRBD2 covers 11 bases. Germline V lookup: CDR1 MDHEN, CDR2 SYDVKM. CDR3 length: 17 residues. The ends lost 4 bases at V and 1 base at J; junction bases unmatched: 7. CDR3 sequence (DNA): TGTGCCAGCAGTTCCGGGACTAGCGGCTTTCGCACAGATACGCAGTATTTT. Translated: CASSSGTSGFRTDTQYF.

J is TRBJ1-5 and V is TRBV28; 8 nucleotides align to TRBD1. Germline V gene lookup returns CDR1 MDHEN and CDR2 SYDVKM. V dropped 2 bases and J dropped 9; count of bases not matched to a gene: 9. The CDR3 totals 15 residues. CDR3 in DNA: TGTGCCAGCAGTTTACAGGGGGCGAGCCGTGGGCCCCAGCATTTT. It is translated as CASSLQGASRGPQHF.

V gene TRBV10-1 combines with J gene TRBJ2-2, with a weak D call TRBD1 (5 bases). Per the germline V gene, CDR1 is WNHNN and CDR2 is SYGVQD (reference sequence). CDR3 length: 13 amino acids. With 5 bases removed from V and 7 bases from J, the gap between germline ends came to 11 bases. This CDR3 reads CASSSSRDGELFF. For the CDR3, the DNA is TGCGCCAGCAGTAGTAGCAGGGACGGGGAGCTGTTTTTT.